Listed here is a single T cell receptor beta chain. This sample stems from a study of blood T cell repertoires in COVID-19. Study overall: Specimens from acute and convalescent COVID-19 originated in the United States, Italy and Spain. In each case, the material was cDNA or gDNA derived from T cells, B-cell-depleted T cells, or PBMCs.

Trimming removed 5 bases from V and 1 base from J; junction bases left unmatched: 10. Germline assignment: CDR1 MNHNY and CDR2 SVGAGI (reference sequence). This CDR3 region has 18 residues. How the authors handled the data: The assay estimated nucleated cells by amplifying reference gene primers. Here immunoSEQ multiplex PCR was the method, and the copy in TCRdb shows in-frame clones only, minus some. The DNA gave D and trimming, while V, J and clone size come from that table. The profile shows under 200,000 clones, 70% to 90% of them singletons. The receptor was derived from a man aged 35-49 years with active or convalescent COVID-19. The chain carries TRBV6-6 and TRBJ2-3; 12 nucleotides agree with TRBD2. Input material: peripheral blood. The CDR3 nucleotides are TGTGCCAGCAGTCCTAGACTAGCGGGGGTTATGGGCACAGATACGCAGTATTTT. It yields the protein CASSPRLAGVMGTDTQYF.